A single sample is the source of the 21 T cell receptor beta chains below, sequenced in a study of blood T cell repertoires in COVID-19. Measured with immunoSEQ multiplex PCR; TCRdb has only the in-frame clones, and not every one. The sample shows roughly 220,000 clones, around 84% of them seen only once. Sequenced material: PBMCs or T cells enriched from blood (not recorded which). These receptors were taken from a woman aged 40 to 50 who had recovered from COVID-19.

The chain employs TRBV12-3 or TRBV12-4 and TRBJ1-1, with 10 bases matching TRBD1. The trim removed 6 bases at V and 9 bases at J, leaving 4 bases unmatched. This CDR3 region has 12 residues. CDR3 DNA: TGTGCCAGCAGCCTGGACAGGGGGAAAGCTTTCTTT. Its protein is CASSLDRGKAFF.

The rearrangement joins TRBV9 to TRBJ2-3, with 9 positions matching TRBD1. Trimming cost V 4 bases and J 1 base; bases outside gene matches: 7. The CDR3 is made up of 16 amino acids. Per the germline V gene, CDR1 is SGDLS and CDR2 is YYNGEE. The CDR3 DNA sequence: TGTGCCAGCAGCCCCCGGAGGACAGGGGGCACAGATACGCAGTATTTT. Translating gives CASSPRRTGGTDTQYF.

The CDR3 loop reads CAWSDIGTSGYNEQFF. The DNA for the CDR3 is TGTGCCTGGAGTGATATAGGGACTAGCGGTTACAATGAGCAGTTCTTC. The V and J genes are TRBV30 and TRBJ2-1, with 11 bases matching TRBD2. The CDR3 runs 16 residues. Germline loops: CDR1 GTSNPN, CDR2 SVGIG (reference sequence). The trim removed 1 base at V and 4 bases at J, leaving 6 bases unmatched.

V is TRBV27 and J is TRBJ1-2, with 10 bases lining up with TRBD1. This CDR3 has 15 amino acids. V lost 1 base to trimming and J lost 8 bases; unmatched junction nucleotides: 7. CDR1 is MNHEY, CDR2 SMNVEV, per germline (reference sequence). In DNA form, the CDR3 reads TGTGCCAGCAGTTTATTGCCCGACAGGGGGCACGGCTACACCTTC. It codes for CASSLLPDRGHGYTF.

This chain joins TRBV2 and TRBJ2-6, with TRBD1 matching 8 bases. J gave up 3 bases and V 6 bases, and 13 bases lay outside the gene matches. This CDR3 has 18 residues. The germline CDR1 and CDR2 sequences are SNHLY and FYNNEI. CDR3 nucleotides: TGTGCCAGCAGAAAAAGCTGGACAGGGTTTCGTGGGGCCAACGTCCTGACTTTC. Encoded protein: CASRKSWTGFRGANVLTF.

The chain joins TRBV9 to TRBJ2-3; D remains ambiguous. The germline V gene encodes CDR1 SGDLS and CDR2 YYNGEE. The CDR3 length is 14 residues. The ends were cut back, 0 bases at V and 0 bases at J, with 5 bases in the middle. The CDR3 DNA follows: TGTGCCAGCAGCGTAGCCTCGAGCACAGATACGCAGTATTTT. Its translation: CASSVASSTDTQYF. Full variable domain (rest looked up from reference TRBV9 and TRBJ2-3): DSGVTQTPKHLITATGQRVTLRCSPRSGDLSVYWYQQSLDQGLQFLIQYYNGEERAKGNILERFSAQQFPDLHSELNLSSLELGDSALYFCASSVASSTDTQYFGPGTRLTVL.

The chain joins TRBV27 to TRBJ2-5, with D perhaps TRBD2 (6 bases). Trimming cost V 6 bases and J 4 bases, with 18 bases left between them. There are 15 residues in the CDR3. Germline CDR1 reads MNHEY; CDR2 reads SMNVEV (reference sequence). This CDR3 reads CASSLQGWGVETQYF. In DNA form, the CDR3 reads TGTGCCAGCAGCCTCCAGGGCTGGGGGGTAGAGACCCAGTACTTC.

The chain carries TRBV7-2 and TRBJ2-5; TRBD2 matches 7 bases. Germline CDR1 is SGHTA and CDR2 is FQGNSA. Losses at the gene ends were 1 base for V and 4 bases for J; bases not matched to a gene: 15. CDR3 length: 18 amino acids. CDR3 coding DNA: TGTGCCAGCAGCTTAGATTTGGGGGGAGGGCCGATAAGAGAGACCCAGTACTTC. Amino acids: CASSLDLGGGPIRETQYF. The whole variable domain, filled in from reference TRBV7-2 and TRBJ2-5, reads GAGVSQSPSNKVTEKGKDVELRCDPISGHTALYWYRQSLGQGLEFLIYFQGNSAPDKSGLPSDRFSAERTGGSVSTLTIQRTQQEDSAVYLCASSLDLGGGPIRETQYFGPGTRLLVL.

This clone was recorded once. This chain joins TRBV7-2 and TRBJ1-1, with TRBD1 matching 8 bases. The CDR3 consists of 15 residues. Looked up from germline, CDR1 is SGHTA and CDR2 is FQGNSA. Trimming cost V 5 bases and J 1 base; bases outside gene matches: 6. The CDR3 DNA reads TGTGCCAGCAGCCGTCGGACAGGGTCGAACACTGAAGCTTTCTTT. It specifies CASSRRTGSNTEAFF.

V gene TRBV11-2 combines with J gene TRBJ2-7; TRBD2 matches at 14 bases. After removal of 8 bases from V and 4 bases from J, the junction contained 4 bases not matched to a gene. This CDR3 region has 14 residues. The germline gives CDR1 SGHAT, CDR2 FQNNGV. The CDR3 DNA is TGTGCCAGCGCAGGGACTAGCGGGAGTTACGAGCAGTACTTC. It is translated as CASAGTSGSYEQYF.

J is TRBJ1-2 and V is TRBV2; no firm D call. CDR1 SNHLY and CDR2 FYNNEI come from the germline V gene. This CDR3 is 13 amino acids long. Trimming shortened V by 6 bases and J by 5 bases, and 13 bases separated the two germline ends. This CDR3 reads CASRGDGIYGYTF. The CDR3 DNA is TGTGCCAGCAGGGGAGACGGGATTTATGGCTACACCTTC. The full variable domain, in which reference TRBV2 and TRBJ1-2 provide the parts outside the CDR3, is EPEVTQTPSHQVTQMGQEVILRCVPISNHLYFYWYRQILGQKVEFLVSFYNNEISEKSEIFDDQFSVERPDGSNFTLKIRSTKLEDSAMYFCASRGDGIYGYTFGSGTRLTVV.

This chain uses TRBV29-1 with TRBJ1-1, with 10 bases identical to TRBD1. This CDR3 contains 16 residues. CDR1 is SQVTM and CDR2 is ANQGSEA in the germline V gene. Trimming removed 6 bases from V and 0 bases from J; junction bases left unmatched: 10. The CDR3: CSVTKGTGAMNTEAFF. CDR3 nucleotides: TGCAGCGTCACGAAGGGGACAGGGGCCATGAACACTGAAGCTTTCTTT. Supplemented by reference TRBV29-1 and TRBJ1-1, the full variable domain reads SAVISQKPSRDICQRGTSLTIQCQVDSQVTMMFWYRQQPGQSLTLIATANQGSEATYESGFVIDKFPISRPNLTFSTLTVSNMSPEDSSIYLCSVTKGTGAMNTEAFFGQGTRLTVV.

The rearrangement links TRBV7-8 to TRBJ1-1; the D is unclear. Trimming stripped 6 bases from V and 2 bases from J, with 19 bases between. Germline CDR1 and CDR2: SGHVS and FQNEAQ. CDR3 length equals 16 residues. The DNA for the CDR3 is TGTGCCAGCAGTCCTATGGAGGGATGGAAAAACACTGAAGCTTTCTTT. As protein: CASSPMEGWKNTEAFF.

V is TRBV28 and J is TRBJ2-1, with D perhaps TRBD2 (6 bases). V was cut by 5 bases and J by 0 bases, with 8 bases left in between. Per germline, CDR1 MDHEN and CDR2 SYDVKM. The CDR3 covers 14 residues. Written as DNA, the CDR3 is TGTGCCAGCAGTAGGGGACTCTCCTACAATGAGCAGTTCTTC. This sequence encodes CASSRGLSYNEQFF.

This clone has more than one count but fewer than ten. This chain joins TRBV19 and TRBJ1-5, with a weak D call TRBD1 (6 bases). Trimming cost V 5 bases and J 2 bases, with 13 bases left between them. The CDR3 contains 15 residues. The germline V gene has CDR1 LNHDA and CDR2 SQIVND (reference sequence). CDR3 bases: TGTGCCAGTAGTCTAAGGGGGTGGGGCAATCAGCCCCAGCATTTT. Its translation: CASSLRGWGNQPQHF. The full variable domain, its missing parts supplied by reference TRBV19 and TRBJ1-5, is DGGITQSPKYLFRKEGQNVTLSCEQNLNHDAMYWYRQDPGQGLRLIYYSQIVNDFQKGDIAEGYSVSREKKESFPLTVTSAQKNPTAFYLCASSLRGWGNQPQHFGDGTRLSIL.

The chain couples TRBV11-3 to TRBJ2-2; maybe TRBD2 (5 bases). This CDR3 is built from 15 residues. V was cut by 1 base and J by 1 base, with 7 bases left in between. Germline CDR1 and CDR2: SGHNT and YENEEA. CDR3 sequence (DNA): TGTGCCAGCAGCTTAGCCAGCGGGAACACCGGGGAGCTGTTTTTT. Translated, it gives CASSLASGNTGELFF.

J is TRBJ2-4 and V is TRBV11-2; 9 nucleotides match TRBD1. Germline assignment: CDR1 SGHAT and CDR2 FQNNGV. The CDR3 has 18 amino acids. Trimming at V came to 6 bases and at J to 6 bases, leaving 18 bases not matched to a gene. This CDR3 reads CASRSSIIYGTGRNIQYF. The CDR3 DNA reads as TGTGCCAGCAGATCCAGTATAATATATGGGACAGGGAGAAACATTCAGTACTTC.

This clone was counted once. V usage is TRBV14 and J usage is TRBJ2-1; no definite D call. This CDR3 is built from 11 residues. Trimming pared 3 bases from V and 6 bases from J, leaving 3 bases between. CDR1 is SGHDN, CDR2 FVKESK, per germline. The CDR3 DNA reads as TGTGCCAGCAGCCAGCGCAATGAGCAGTTCTTC. Encoded protein: CASSQRNEQFF.

The V gene is TRBV29-1, the J gene TRBJ1-2; maybe TRBD1 (5 bases). The CDR3 is 13 residues long. Germline loops: CDR1 SQVTM, CDR2 ANQGSEA. Trimming pared 2 bases from V and 6 bases from J, leaving 13 bases between. The CDR3 nucleotides read TGCAGCGTTGAACGACAGATTTTAGATGGCTACACCTTC. Its protein is CSVERQILDGYTF.

The genes are TRBV13 and TRBJ2-1; weak D call: TRBD2 (5 bases). The length of the CDR3 is 17 residues. Trimming shortened V by 1 base and J by 5 bases, and 18 bases separated the two germline ends. Germline-derived CDR1 and CDR2 are PRHDT and FYEKMQ (reference sequence). DNA of the CDR3: TGTGCCAGCAGCTTAGTCAGTGGGTGGAGGCAGGACAATGAGCAGTTCTTC. This codes for CASSLVSGWRQDNEQFF. The whole variable domain, filled in from reference TRBV13 and TRBJ2-1, reads AAGVIQSPRHLIKEKRETATLKCYPIPRHDTVYWYQQGPGQDPQFLISFYEKMQSDKGSIPDRFSAQQFSDYHSELNMSSLELGDSALYFCASSLVSGWRQDNEQFFGPGTRLTVL.

The chain combines TRBV6-4 with TRBJ2-1; D may be TRBD2 (6 bases). With 5 bases removed from V and 0 bases from J, the gap between germline ends came to 8 bases. The CDR3 runs to 14 residues. Germline-derived CDR1 and CDR2 are MRHNA and SNTAGT. CDR3 in amino acids: CASSLTSSYNEQFF. The CDR3 DNA is TGTGCCAGCAGTCTGACTAGCTCCTACAATGAGCAGTTCTTC.